A selection of T cell receptor beta chains follows, all from one sample in a study of spatial heterogeneity in lung cancer. MiXCR, run by TCRdb on the 5' RACE reads, gives a single entry per CDR3 protein. The sample records 15,000 to 20,000 distinct CDR3 sequences, 9% to 10% being singletons. The source material was PBMCs, sampled at follow-up. These receptors came from a male donor with early-stage non-small cell lung cancer. Both conserved end residues are part of each CDR3. The D gene is left open where the match is weak. Size tells how often a clone was seen (once, few, many) or the class of an expanded clone, and some rows leave it out.

J gene,D gene,V gene,clone size,CDR3 protein,CDR3 DNA
TRBJ1-3,NA,TRBV21-1,many,CASSKAHFGHSSGNTIYF,TGTGCCAGCAGCAAAGCGCATTTCGGACACAGCTCTGGAAACACCATATATTTT
TRBJ1-1,TRBD1,TRBV7-8,NA,CASSRMGQANTEAFF,TGTGCCAGCAGCCGGATGGGACAGGCGAACACTGAAGCTTTCTTT
TRBJ1-4,NA,TRBV4-1,many,CASSQGPTGANEKLFF,TGCGCCAGCAGCCAAGGCCCTACGGGGGCTAATGAAAAACTGTTTTTT
TRBJ1-2,NA,TRBV29-1,few,CSVEGGQEYTF,TGCAGCGTTGAAGGGGGGCAGGAATACACCTTC
TRBJ2-1,TRBD1,TRBV29-1,many,CSVEGVRDRSYNEQFF,TGCAGCGTTGAAGGGGTCCGGGACAGGTCCTACAATGAGCAGTTCTTC
TRBJ1-5,NA,TRBV28,few,CASGTVSSNQPQHF,TGTGCCAGCGGGACCGTTTCAAGCAATCAGCCCCAGCATTTT
TRBJ2-2,TRBD2,TRBV29-1,many,CSANSGFTGELFF,TGCAGCGCAAATAGCGGGTTCACCGGGGAGCTGTTTTTT
TRBJ2-1,NA,TRBV2,medium-sized,CASSLYDPRYNEQFF,TGTGCCAGCAGCCTCTACGATCCGAGGTACAATGAGCAGTTCTTC
TRBJ1-5,TRBD1,TRBV6-6,many,CASSYPGQGGNQPQHF,TGTGCCAGCAGTTACCCGGGACAGGGTGGCAATCAGCCCCAGCATTTT
TRBJ2-5,TRBD1,TRBV12-3/TRBV12-4,many,CASSPTGDQETQYF,TGTGCCAGCAGCCCTACAGGGGACCAAGAGACCCAGTACTTC
TRBJ1-2,NA,TRBV2,NA,CASSGAGRNIYYGYTF,TGTGCCAGCAGTGGGGCAGGTCGCAATATTTACTATGGCTACACCTTC
TRBJ1-6,NA,TRBV6-6,many,CASSTGSPLHF,TGTGCCAGCAGTACAGGTTCACCCCTCCACTTT
TRBJ2-3,TRBD2,TRBV14,many,CASSLSPLAGGPSSTDTQYF,TGTGCCAGCAGCCTAAGCCCCCTGGCGGGGGGTCCCTCTAGCACAGATACGCAGTATTTT
TRBJ2-2,NA,TRBV6-8,NA,CASAGRQLTGELFF,TGTGCCAGCGCTGGCAGGCAGTTAACCGGGGAGCTGTTTTTT
TRBJ1-3,NA,TRBV5-6,NA,CASSLVLKTRSGNTIYF,TGTGCCAGCAGCTTGGTCTTAAAGACCCGCTCTGGAAACACCATATATTTT
TRBJ2-1,NA,TRBV5-6,many,CASSLVVSSVHNEQFF,TGTGCCAGCAGCTTGGTTGTCAGTTCCGTCCACAATGAGCAGTTCTTC
TRBJ1-2,TRBD1,TRBV5-4,medium-sized,CASSPGTGGPSGYGYTF,TGTGCCAGCAGCCCAGGGACAGGGGGCCCCTCCGGCTATGGCTACACCTTC
TRBJ2-1,NA,TRBV18,few,CASSPSTTLAGNEQFF,TGTGCCAGCTCACCCTCTACTACCCTCGCGGGTAATGAGCAGTTCTTC
TRBJ2-5,NA,TRBV11-3,many,CASSLGRGEETQYF,TGTGCCAGCAGCTTAGGGCGGGGAGAAGAGACCCAGTACTTC
TRBJ2-1,TRBD2,TRBV3-1,medium-sized,CASSQEGGTSDYNEQFF,TGTGCCAGCAGCCAAGAGGGGGGGACTAGCGACTACAATGAGCAGTTCTTC
TRBJ1-4,NA,TRBV16,many,CASSRLLEKLFF,TGTGCCAGCAGCCGCCTACTTGAAAAACTGTTTTTT
TRBJ2-7,NA,TRBV10-2,few,CASSEDLYEQYF,TGCGCCAGCAGTGAAGACCTATACGAGCAGTACTTC
TRBJ2-2,TRBD2,TRBV20-1,NA,CSARDDNRLAGPRNTGELFF,TGCAGTGCTAGAGATGACAACCGACTAGCGGGACCAAGAAACACCGGGGAGCTGTTTTTT
TRBJ2-2,NA,TRBV6-2/TRBV6-3,NA,CASSYLMSGELFF,TGTGCCAGCAGTTACCTCATGAGCGGGGAGCTGTTTTTT
TRBJ2-2,NA,TRBV5-1,NA,CASSWGLDTGELFF,TGCGCCAGCAGTTGGGGATTGGACACCGGGGAGCTGTTTTTT
TRBJ1-5,TRBD1,TRBV18,many,CASSTGGVYQPQHF,TGTGCCAGCTCAACAGGGGGAGTCTATCAGCCCCAGCATTTT
TRBJ2-3,NA,TRBV6-1,many,CASSAGGDTQYF,TGTGCCAGCAGTGCCGGCGGAGATACGCAGTATTTT
TRBJ2-7,NA,TRBV4-2,few,CASSQARSGAYEQYF,TGTGCCAGCAGCCAAGCGCGTAGCGGCGCCTACGAGCAGTACTTC
TRBJ2-2,TRBD1,TRBV20-1,NA,CSARGDRGMVELFF,TGCAGTGCTAGGGGGGACAGGGGTATGGTGGAGCTGTTTTTT
TRBJ2-7,TRBD2,TRBV12-3/TRBV12-4,few,CASSSQPRLATQSYEQYF,TGTGCCAGCAGTTCCCAGCCCAGACTAGCGACTCAGTCCTACGAGCAGTACTTC
TRBJ1-5,NA,TRBV4-1,many,CASSQVTGFNQPQHF,TGCGCCAGCAGCCAAGTAACCGGGTTCAATCAGCCCCAGCATTTT
TRBJ1-1,NA,TRBV6-6,many,CASSYKAAPNTEAFF,TGTGCCAGCAGTTACAAGGCAGCACCGAACACTGAAGCTTTCTTT
TRBJ2-3,NA,TRBV20-1,NA,CSASLSDGSYTDTQYF,TGCAGTGCTAGCTTATCCGACGGCTCTTACACAGATACGCAGTATTTT
TRBJ2-7,NA,TRBV27,few,CASSLRQSYEQYF,TGTGCCAGCAGTTTACGACAGTCCTACGAGCAGTACTTC
TRBJ2-5,NA,TRBV2,many,CASGTGFGGETQYF,TGTGCCAGCGGAACAGGGTTCGGGGGGGAGACCCAGTACTTC
TRBJ2-3,NA,TRBV15,many,CATSTYYDTQYF,TGTGCCACCAGCACCTATTACGATACGCAGTATTTT
TRBJ2-3,TRBD1,TRBV7-2,many,CASSLAQGVTDTQYF,TGTGCCAGCAGCTTAGCCCAGGGGGTCACAGATACGCAGTATTTT
TRBJ1-5,NA,TRBV7-9,few,CASSLFRSRSNQPQHF,TGTGCCAGCAGCTTATTTAGGTCGCGAAGCAATCAGCCCCAGCATTTT
TRBJ1-1,NA,TRBV19,many,CASSIWGGLGTEAFF,TGTGCCAGTAGTATATGGGGGGGCTTGGGCACTGAAGCTTTCTTT
TRBJ2-1,TRBD2,TRBV7-2,NA,CASSLAVTGLAVMEEQFF,TGTGCCAGCAGCTTAGCGGTTACGGGACTAGCGGTAATGGAGGAGCAGTTCTTC
TRBJ1-2,TRBD1,TRBV5-4,many,CASSNRDRPNYGYTF,TGTGCCAGCAGCAACCGGGACAGACCTAACTATGGCTACACCTTC
TRBJ1-4,NA,TRBV6-5,many,CASRRVGFEKLFF,TGTGCCAGCAGGAGGGTGGGTTTTGAAAAACTGTTTTTT
TRBJ1-1,TRBD1,TRBV12-3/TRBV12-4,many,CASSQLRGLNTEAFF,TGTGCCAGCAGTCAACTCAGGGGGCTGAACACTGAAGCTTTCTTT
TRBJ2-7,NA,TRBV2,many,CASTEGTYEQYF,TGTGCCAGCACTGAGGGGACCTACGAGCAGTACTTC
TRBJ1-2,TRBD1,TRBV2,many,CASSVLQGPGYTF,TGTGCCAGCAGTGTACTACAGGGGCCTGGCTACACCTTC
TRBJ2-3,NA,TRBV12-3/TRBV12-4,many,CASSLVSQGIGDTQYF,TGTGCCAGCAGCTTAGTTTCACAGGGTATTGGAGATACGCAGTATTTT
TRBJ2-3,NA,TRBV16,NA,CASSQTDPSTDTQYF,TGTGCCAGCAGCCAGACAGACCCTTCCACAGATACGCAGTATTTT
TRBJ1-6,NA,TRBV7-9,many,CASSTAPSQPLHF,TGTGCCAGCAGCACTGCACCAAGTCAACCCCTCCACTTT
TRBJ2-1,NA,TRBV5-6,NA,CASSSRGRYNEQFF,TGTGCCAGCAGCTCCCGGGGGCGTTACAATGAGCAGTTCTTC
TRBJ2-1,NA,TRBV14,many,CASSPGLYNEQFF,TGTGCCAGCAGCCCGGGACTCTACAATGAGCAGTTCTTC
TRBJ2-2,NA,TRBV29-1,many,CSVEVGESGTGELFF,TGCAGCGTTGAAGTAGGGGAGTCCGGGACCGGGGAGCTGTTTTTT
TRBJ2-1,NA,TRBV3-1,many,CASSQETGPPHNEQFF,TGTGCCAGCAGCCAAGAGACAGGACCCCCCCACAATGAGCAGTTCTTC
TRBJ2-3,TRBD1,TRBV4-1,many,CASSQAGQGVTDTQYF,TGCGCCAGCAGCCAAGCGGGACAGGGGGTAACAGATACGCAGTATTTT
TRBJ1-2,NA,TRBV28,few,CASSSNGYTF,TGTGCCAGCAGTTCGAATGGCTACACCTTC
TRBJ2-3,TRBD1,TRBV27,many,CASSSRDRPKTDTQYF,TGTGCCAGCAGTAGCCGGGACAGGCCGAAAACAGATACGCAGTATTTT
TRBJ1-2,NA,TRBV29-1,many,CSVEMTQYGYTF,TGCAGCGTTGAAATGACACAGTATGGCTACACCTTC
TRBJ1-2,NA,TRBV20-1,medium-sized,CSARDPPKAGADGRVFYGYTF,TGCAGTGCTAGAGATCCACCCAAGGCAGGGGCAGATGGCCGGGTATTCTATGGCTACACCTTC
TRBJ2-7,NA,TRBV6-6,many,CASSEGSEQYF,TGTGCCAGCAGTGAGGGTTCCGAGCAGTACTTC
TRBJ2-3,NA,TRBV28,many,CASSYYIDTDTQYF,TGTGCCAGCAGCTACTACATAGACACAGATACGCAGTATTTT
TRBJ2-1,NA,TRBV4-1,NA,CASSQDGLSYNEQFF,TGCGCCAGCAGCCAAGACGGGCTCTCCTACAATGAGCAGTTCTTC